One T cell receptor beta chain is described in this entry. The CDR3 spans 15 residues. In germline, CDR1 is SGHTA, CDR2 FQGTGA. V was cut by 5 bases and J by 8 bases, with 18 bases left in between. The entry originates in a study of Ad26.COV2.S vaccination and SARS-CoV-2 variants. Treatment specified: roughly 19 received Ad26.COV2.S at low or high dose, single or two shots; roughly five received placebo; per-sample allocation not given. At day 63 after the first vaccine or placebo injection, samples were drawn. The protocol was immunoSEQ multiplex PCR, while the TCRdb copy is restricted to in-frame clones and leaves out a portion. The sample lists approximately 460,000 clones, approximately 90% occurring once.

This receptor was taken from a person between 18 and 65 years old who received the Ad26.COV2.S COVID-19 vaccine or a placebo. V is TRBV7-3 and J is TRBJ1-4; D might be TRBD1 (5 bases). The input for sequencing was peripheral blood, taken in a trial of Ad26.COV2.S vaccine versus placebo. CDR3 residues: CASSLPGGRREKLFF. The CDR3 nucleotides are TGTGCCAGCAGCCTCCCGGGGGGGAGAAGGGAAAAACTGTTTTTT. The full variable domain, with the rest looked up from reference TRBV7-3 and TRBJ1-4, is GAGVSQTPSNKVTEKGKYVELRCDPISGHTALYWYRQSLGQGPEFLIYFQGTGAADDSGLPNDRFFAVRPEGSVSTLKIQRTERGDSAVYLCASSLPGGRREKLFFGSGTQLSVL.